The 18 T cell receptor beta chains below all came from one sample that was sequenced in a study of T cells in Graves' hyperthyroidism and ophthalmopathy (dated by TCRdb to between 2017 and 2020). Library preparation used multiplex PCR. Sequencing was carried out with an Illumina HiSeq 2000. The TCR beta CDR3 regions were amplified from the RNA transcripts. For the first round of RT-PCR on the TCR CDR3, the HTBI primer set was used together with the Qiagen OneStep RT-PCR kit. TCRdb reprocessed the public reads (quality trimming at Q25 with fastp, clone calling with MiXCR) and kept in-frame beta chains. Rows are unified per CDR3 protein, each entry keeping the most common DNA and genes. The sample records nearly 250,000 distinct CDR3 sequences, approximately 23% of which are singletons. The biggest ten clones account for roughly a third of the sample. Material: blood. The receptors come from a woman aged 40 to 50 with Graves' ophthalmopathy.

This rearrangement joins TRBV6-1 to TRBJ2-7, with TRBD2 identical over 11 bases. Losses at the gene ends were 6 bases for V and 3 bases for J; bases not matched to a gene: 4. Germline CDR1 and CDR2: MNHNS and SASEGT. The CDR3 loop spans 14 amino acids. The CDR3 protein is CASRLAGAYYEQYF. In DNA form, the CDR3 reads TGTGCCAGCAGACTAGCGGGAGCCTACTACGAGCAGTACTTC.

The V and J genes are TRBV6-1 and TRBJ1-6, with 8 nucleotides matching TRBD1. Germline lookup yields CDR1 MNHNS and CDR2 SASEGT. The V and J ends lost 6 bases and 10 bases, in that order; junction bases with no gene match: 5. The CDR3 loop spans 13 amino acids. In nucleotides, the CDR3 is TGTGCCAGCAGCGGACAGGGAAAATCACCCCTCCACTTT. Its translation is CASSGQGKSPLHF.

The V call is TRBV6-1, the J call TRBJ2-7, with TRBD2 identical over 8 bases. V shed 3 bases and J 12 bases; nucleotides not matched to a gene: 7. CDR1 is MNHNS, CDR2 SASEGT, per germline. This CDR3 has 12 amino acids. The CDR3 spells CASSDRGGSPYF. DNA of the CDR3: TGTGCCAGCAGTGATCGGGGGGGATCTCCGTACTTC.

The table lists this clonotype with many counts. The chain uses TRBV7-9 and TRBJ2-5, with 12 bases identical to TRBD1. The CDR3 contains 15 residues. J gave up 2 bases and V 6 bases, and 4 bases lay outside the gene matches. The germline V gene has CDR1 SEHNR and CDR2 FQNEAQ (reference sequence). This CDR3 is CASRPGQGAQETQYF. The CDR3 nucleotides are TGTGCCAGCAGGCCGGGACAGGGGGCGCAAGAGACCCAGTACTTC.

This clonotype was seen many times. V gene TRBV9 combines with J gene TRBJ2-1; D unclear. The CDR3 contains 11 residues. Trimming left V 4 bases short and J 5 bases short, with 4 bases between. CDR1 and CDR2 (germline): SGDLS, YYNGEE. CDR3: CASSLHNEQFF. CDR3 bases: TGTGCCAGCAGCCTCCACAATGAGCAGTTCTTC. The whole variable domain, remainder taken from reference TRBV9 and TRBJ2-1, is DSGVTQTPKHLITATGQRVTLRCSPRSGDLSVYWYQQSLDQGLQFLIQYYNGEERAKGNILERFSAQQFPDLHSELNLSSLELGDSALYFCASSLHNEQFFGPGTRLTVL.

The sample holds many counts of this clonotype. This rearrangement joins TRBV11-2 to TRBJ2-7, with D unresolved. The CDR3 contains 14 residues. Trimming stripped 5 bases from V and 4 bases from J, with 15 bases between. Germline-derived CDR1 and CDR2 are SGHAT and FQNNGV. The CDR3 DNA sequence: TGTGCCAGCAGCGAAGGACGCACCTCGTACGAGCAGTACTTC. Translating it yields CASSEGRTSYEQYF.

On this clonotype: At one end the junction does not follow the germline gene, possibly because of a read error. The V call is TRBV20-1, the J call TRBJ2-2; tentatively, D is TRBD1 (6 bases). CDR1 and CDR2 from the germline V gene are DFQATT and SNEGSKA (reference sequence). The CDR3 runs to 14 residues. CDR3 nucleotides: TGCAGTGCTCCCATCGACAGGAACTCCGGGGAGCTGTTTTTT. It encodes CSAPIDRNSGELFF.

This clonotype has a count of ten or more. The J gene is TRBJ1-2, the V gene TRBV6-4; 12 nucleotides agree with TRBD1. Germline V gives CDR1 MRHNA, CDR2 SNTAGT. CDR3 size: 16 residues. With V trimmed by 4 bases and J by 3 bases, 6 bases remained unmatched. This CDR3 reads CASSAGTGGEYYGYTF. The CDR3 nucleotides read TGTGCCAGCAGTGCCGGGACAGGGGGCGAGTACTATGGCTACACCTTC.

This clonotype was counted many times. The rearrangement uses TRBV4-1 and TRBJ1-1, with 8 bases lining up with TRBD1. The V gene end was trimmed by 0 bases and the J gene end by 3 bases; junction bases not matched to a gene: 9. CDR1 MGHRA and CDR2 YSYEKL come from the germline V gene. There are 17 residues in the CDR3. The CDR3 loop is CASSQDLLPTGDTEAFF. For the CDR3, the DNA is TGCGCCAGCAGCCAAGACCTATTACCGACAGGGGACACTGAAGCTTTCTTT.

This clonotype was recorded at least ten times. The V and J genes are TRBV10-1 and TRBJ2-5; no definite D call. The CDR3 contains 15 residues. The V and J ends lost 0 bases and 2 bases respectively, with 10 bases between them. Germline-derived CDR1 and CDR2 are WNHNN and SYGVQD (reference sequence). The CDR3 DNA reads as TGCGCCAGCAGTGAGTCCGGGCAGTTTCAAGAGACCCAGTACTTC. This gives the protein CASSESGQFQETQYF.

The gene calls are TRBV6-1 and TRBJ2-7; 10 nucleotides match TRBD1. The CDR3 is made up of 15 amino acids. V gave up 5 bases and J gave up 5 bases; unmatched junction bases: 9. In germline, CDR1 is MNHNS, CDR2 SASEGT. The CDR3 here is CASSPGTGDVHEQYF. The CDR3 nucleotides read TGTGCCAGCAGTCCCGGGACAGGGGATGTCCACGAGCAGTACTTC.

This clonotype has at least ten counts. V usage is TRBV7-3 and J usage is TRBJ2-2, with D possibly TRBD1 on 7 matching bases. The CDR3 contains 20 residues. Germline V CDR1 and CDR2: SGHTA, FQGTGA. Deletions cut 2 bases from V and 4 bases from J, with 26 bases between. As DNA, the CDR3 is TGTGCCAGCAGCTTATACGCGTCAGGGGGGTACTCACGAGCCACCGGGGAGCTGTTTTTT. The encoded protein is CASSLYASGGYSRATGELFF.

CDR3 protein: CASYGTGSYEQYF. DNA for the CDR3: TGTGCCAGCTATGGGACAGGGTCCTACGAGCAGTACTTC. This chain uses TRBV28 with TRBJ2-7; 9 bases align to TRBD1. The germline V gene encodes CDR1 MDHEN and CDR2 SYDVKM. V shed 8 bases, J shed 1 base, and the junction held 3 bases outside the gene matches. The length of the CDR3 is 13 residues.

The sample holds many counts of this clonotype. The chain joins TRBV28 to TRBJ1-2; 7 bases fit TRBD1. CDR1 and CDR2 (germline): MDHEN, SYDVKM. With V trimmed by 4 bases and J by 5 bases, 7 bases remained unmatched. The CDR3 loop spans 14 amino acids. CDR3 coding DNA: TGTGCCAGCAGTTCCCATGCCAGGGGGTATGGCTACACCTTC. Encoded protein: CASSSHARGYGYTF.

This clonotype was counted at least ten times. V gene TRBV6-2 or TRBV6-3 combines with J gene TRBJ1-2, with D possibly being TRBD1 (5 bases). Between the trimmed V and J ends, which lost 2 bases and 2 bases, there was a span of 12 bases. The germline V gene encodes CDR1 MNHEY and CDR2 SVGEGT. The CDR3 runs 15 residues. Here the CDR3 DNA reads TGTGCCAGCAGTTACCCCCAGACAGCGAACTATGGCTACACCTTC. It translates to CASSYPQTANYGYTF.

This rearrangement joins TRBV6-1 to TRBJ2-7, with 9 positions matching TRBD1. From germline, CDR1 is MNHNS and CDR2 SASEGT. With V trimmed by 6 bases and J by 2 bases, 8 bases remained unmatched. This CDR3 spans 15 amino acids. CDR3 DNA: TGTGCCAGCAGGTCACCCGGGACAGGGACCTACGAGCAGTACTTC. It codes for CASRSPGTGTYEQYF.

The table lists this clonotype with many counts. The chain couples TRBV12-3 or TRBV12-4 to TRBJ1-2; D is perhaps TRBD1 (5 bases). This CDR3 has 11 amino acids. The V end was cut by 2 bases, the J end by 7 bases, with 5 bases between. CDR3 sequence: CASSLQGGYTF. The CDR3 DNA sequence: TGTGCCAGCAGTTTACAGGGTGGCTACACCTTC.

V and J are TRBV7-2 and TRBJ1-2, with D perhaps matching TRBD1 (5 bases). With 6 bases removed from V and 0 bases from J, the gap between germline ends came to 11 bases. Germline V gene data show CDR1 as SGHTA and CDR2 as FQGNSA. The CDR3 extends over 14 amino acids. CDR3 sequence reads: CASSFRDSNYGYTF. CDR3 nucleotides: TGTGCCAGCAGTTTCAGGGACTCTAACTATGGCTACACCTTC.